Below, 12 T cell receptor beta chains from the same sample are listed, as sequenced in a study of Ad26.COV2.S vaccination and SARS-CoV-2 variants (dated by TCRdb to the early 2020s). Receptor amplification or capture employed the immunoSEQ multiplex PCR assay. In TCRdb, the immuneACCESS table is reduced to in-frame sequences with V and J assigned. These tables do not hold every clone; where another copy was compared, an unresolved V gene accounts for under half, and the others remain unexplained. Present in this sample are around 300,000 clones, about 87% of which were seen just once. In total, the top ten clones hold about 6.4% of the sample. Explained via the paper, the treatment or condition label denotes: around 19 received Ad26.COV2.S at low or high dose, single or two shots; roughly five received placebo; per-sample allocation not given. For vaccine and placebo recipients, repertoires were sequenced using samples collected on day 63 after the first injection.

Sequenced material: peripheral blood, taken in a trial of Ad26.COV2.S vaccine versus placebo. These receptors were taken from a person aged 18-60 years who received the Ad26.COV2.S COVID-19 vaccine or a placebo.

The chain employs TRBV19 and TRBJ2-7; D is possibly TRBD1 (6 bases). Germline CDR1 and CDR2: LNHDA and SQIVND (reference sequence). The CDR3 loop spans 13 amino acids. Trimming removed 3 bases at V and 4 bases at J, with 10 bases between. The CDR3 protein is CASSMADRYEQYF. CDR3 in DNA: TGTGCCAGTAGTATGGCCGACAGGTACGAGCAGTACTTC.

The chain joins TRBV7-2 to TRBJ2-7; 10 nucleotides agree with TRBD1. The CDR3 is 15 residues long. CDR1 and CDR2 from the germline V gene are SGHTA and FQGNSA. Trimming took 2 bases from V and 2 from J; bases not matched to a gene: 3. CDR3 nucleotides: TGTGCCAGCAGCTTACGACAGGGGGCAACCTACGAGCAGTACTTC. As protein: CASSLRQGATYEQYF.

This clone showed up just once. The rearrangement joins TRBV27 to TRBJ1-2; TRBD1 agrees at 7 bases. The germline V gene encodes CDR1 MNHEY and CDR2 SMNVEV (reference sequence). This CDR3 contains 12 residues. V was pared by 5 bases and J by 8 bases, with 5 bases of the junction left unmatched. Written as DNA, the CDR3 is TGTGCCAGCAGTCCGTGGACAGGCGGCTACACCTTC. This sequence encodes CASSPWTGGYTF.

The V gene is TRBV11-2, the J gene TRBJ2-3; 7 bases match TRBD2. From germline, CDR1 is SGHAT and CDR2 FQNNGV. The length of the CDR3 is 17 residues. V gave up 1 base and J gave up 3 bases; unmatched junction bases: 10. CDR3 sequence reads: CASSLVGPGLRTDTQYF. In DNA, the CDR3 is TGTGCCAGCAGCTTAGTCGGTCCGGGACTACGTACAGATACGCAGTATTTT.

As DNA, the CDR3 is TGCGCCAGCAGCTCCAGCGATGGGGCTTTCTTT. Its translation is CASSSSDGAFF. V gene TRBV5-1 combines with J gene TRBJ1-1; D is uncertain. The CDR3 length is 11 residues. Between the trimmed V and J ends, which lost 3 bases and 11 bases, there was a span of 11 bases. Germline CDR1 is SGHRS and CDR2 is YFSETQ.

The V call is TRBV7-9, the J call TRBJ2-3; D call uncertain. Germline V gene data show CDR1 as SEHNR and CDR2 as FQNEAQ (reference sequence). This CDR3 comprises 15 residues. Trimming took off 8 bases at V and 6 bases at J, with 21 bases between the two ends. In DNA, the CDR3 is TGTGCCAGCCCTCTTACTGGCTCAACCTCGGATACGCAGTATTTT. Encoded protein: CASPLTGSTSDTQYF.

The chain joins TRBV7-6 to TRBJ2-7; 8 nucleotides match TRBD1. J was trimmed by 3 bases and V by 0 bases; bases with no gene match: 7. Germline CDR1 reads SGHVS; CDR2 reads FNYEAQ. This CDR3 is 16 amino acids long. CDR3 region: CASSLAGTGSYYEQYF. Written as DNA, the CDR3 is TGTGCCAGCAGCTTAGCCGGGACAGGATCTTACTACGAGCAGTACTTC.

V and J are TRBV6-1 and TRBJ2-7, with D possibly TRBD2 on 5 matching bases. Germline CDR1 reads MNHNS; CDR2 reads SASEGT. With 3 bases removed from V and 7 bases from J, the gap between germline ends came to 7 bases. This CDR3 contains 11 residues. CDR3 sequence: CASSDRREQYF. The CDR3 DNA reads as TGTGCCAGCAGTGACAGGAGGGAGCAGTACTTC.

This chain connects TRBV7-9 to TRBJ1-2; 8 bases fit TRBD1. Germline V CDR1 and CDR2: SEHNR, FQNEAQ (reference sequence). This CDR3 region has 16 residues. Unmatched junction bases numbered 13, after V lost 5 bases and J lost 5 bases. DNA for the CDR3: TGTGCCAGCAGCGTTTCTTCCGGGACAGGTTCTTATGGCTACACCTTC. This sequence encodes CASSVSSGTGSYGYTF.

V and J are TRBV7-2 and TRBJ1-2, with D unclear. The CDR3 loop spans 14 amino acids. V was trimmed by 5 bases and J by 4 bases, leaving 14 bases between them. Germline assignment: CDR1 SGHTA and CDR2 FQGNSA. CDR3 sequence reads: CASSLREQSYGYTF. CDR3 sequence (DNA): TGTGCCAGCAGCCTTCGGGAACAATCCTATGGCTACACCTTC. Supplemented by reference TRBV7-2 and TRBJ1-2, the full variable domain reads GAGVSQSPSNKVTEKGKDVELRCDPISGHTALYWYRQSLGQGLEFLIYFQGNSAPDKSGLPSDRFSAERTGGSVSTLTIQRTQQEDSAVYLCASSLREQSYGYTFGSGTRLTVV.

J is TRBJ2-7 and V is TRBV5-1; D may be TRBD2 (6 bases). The V gene lost 0 bases and the J gene lost 0 bases, with 7 bases spanning the gap. The germline gives CDR1 SGHRS, CDR2 YFSETQ. CDR3 length equals 14 residues. CDR3 DNA: TGCGCCAGCAGCTTGGCGGACTACTCCTACGAGCAGTACTTC. It codes for CASSLADYSYEQYF.

This chain connects TRBV7-9 to TRBJ2-2; D possibly corresponds to TRBD2 (6 bases). The germline gives CDR1 SEHNR, CDR2 FQNEAQ (reference sequence). This CDR3 contains 12 residues. The V and J ends lost 5 bases and 8 bases respectively, with 9 bases between them. The CDR3 reads CASSRDSGELFF. CDR3 DNA: TGTGCCAGCAGCAGGGACTCTGGGGAGCTGTTTTTT.